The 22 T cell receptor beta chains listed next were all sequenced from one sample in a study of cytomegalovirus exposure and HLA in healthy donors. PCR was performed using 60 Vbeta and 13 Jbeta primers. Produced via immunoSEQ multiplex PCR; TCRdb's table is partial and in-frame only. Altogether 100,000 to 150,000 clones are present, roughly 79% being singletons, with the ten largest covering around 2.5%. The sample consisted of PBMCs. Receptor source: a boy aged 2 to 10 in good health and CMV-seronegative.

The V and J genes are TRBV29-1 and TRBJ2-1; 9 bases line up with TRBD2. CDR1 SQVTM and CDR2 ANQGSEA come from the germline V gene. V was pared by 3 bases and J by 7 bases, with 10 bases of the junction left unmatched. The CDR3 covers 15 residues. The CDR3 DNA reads TGCAGCGTTGATGCCCCTAGCGGGACCGAAAATGAGCAGTTCTTC. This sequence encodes CSVDAPSGTENEQFF.

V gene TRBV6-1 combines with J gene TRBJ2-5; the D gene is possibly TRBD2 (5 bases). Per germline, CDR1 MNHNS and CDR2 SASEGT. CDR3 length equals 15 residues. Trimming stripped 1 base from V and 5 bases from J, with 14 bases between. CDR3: CASSEGGSGSETQYF. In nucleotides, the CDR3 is TGTGCCAGCAGTGAAGGGGGATCGGGATCGGAGACCCAGTACTTC.

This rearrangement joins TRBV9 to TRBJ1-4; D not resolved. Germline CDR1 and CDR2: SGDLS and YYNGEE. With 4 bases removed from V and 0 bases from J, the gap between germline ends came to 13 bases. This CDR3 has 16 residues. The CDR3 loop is CASSPRGQSTNEKLFF. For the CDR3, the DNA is TGTGCCAGCAGCCCGCGTGGGCAGTCAACTAATGAAAAACTGTTTTTT.

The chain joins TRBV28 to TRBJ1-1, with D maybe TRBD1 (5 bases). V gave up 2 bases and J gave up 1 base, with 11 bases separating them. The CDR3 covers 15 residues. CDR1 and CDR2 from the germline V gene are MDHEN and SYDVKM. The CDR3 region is CASSLRGNGNTEAFF. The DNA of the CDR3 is TGTGCCAGCAGTTTAAGGGGAAATGGGAACACTGAAGCTTTCTTT.

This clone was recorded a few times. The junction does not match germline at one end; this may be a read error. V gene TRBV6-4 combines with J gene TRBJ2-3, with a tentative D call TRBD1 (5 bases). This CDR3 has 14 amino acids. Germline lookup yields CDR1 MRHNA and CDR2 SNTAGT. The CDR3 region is CASSDSRDTDTQYF. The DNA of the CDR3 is TGTGCCAGCAGCGACTCCAGGGACACAGATACGCAGTATTTT.

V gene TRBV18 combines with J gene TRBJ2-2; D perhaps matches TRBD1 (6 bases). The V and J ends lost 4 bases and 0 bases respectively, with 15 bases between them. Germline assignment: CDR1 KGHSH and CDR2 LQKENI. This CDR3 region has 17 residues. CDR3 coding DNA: TGTGCCAGCTCACTTAGGGCCCGGGACACGAACACCGGGGAGCTGTTTTTT. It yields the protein CASSLRARDTNTGELFF.

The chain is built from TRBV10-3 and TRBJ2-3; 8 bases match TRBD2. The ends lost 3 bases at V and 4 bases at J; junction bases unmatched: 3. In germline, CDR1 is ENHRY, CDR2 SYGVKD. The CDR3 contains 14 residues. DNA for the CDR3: TGTGCCATCAGTGATGGACTAGCTGCAGATACGCAGTATTTT. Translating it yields CAISDGLAADTQYF.

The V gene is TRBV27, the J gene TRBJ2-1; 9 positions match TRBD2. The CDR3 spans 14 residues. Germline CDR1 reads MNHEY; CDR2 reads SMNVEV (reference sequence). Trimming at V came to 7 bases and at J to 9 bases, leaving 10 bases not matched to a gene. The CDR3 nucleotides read TGTGCCAGCATTGGAAGCGGGGGGAACGGTGAGCAGTTCTTC. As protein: CASIGSGGNGEQFF.

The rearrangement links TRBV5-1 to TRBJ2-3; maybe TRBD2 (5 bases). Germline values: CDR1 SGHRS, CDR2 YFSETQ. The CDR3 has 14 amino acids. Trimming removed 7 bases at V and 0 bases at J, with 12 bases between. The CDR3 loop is CASRDVSSTDTQYF. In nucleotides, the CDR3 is TGCGCCAGCCGGGATGTCTCTAGCACAGATACGCAGTATTTT. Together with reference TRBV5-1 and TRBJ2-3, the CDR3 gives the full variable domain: KAGVTQTPRYLIKTRGQQVTLSCSPISGHRSVSWYQQTPGQGLQFLFEYFSETQRNKGNFPGRFSGRQFSNSRSEMNVSTLELGDSALYLCASRDVSSTDTQYFGPGTRLTVL.

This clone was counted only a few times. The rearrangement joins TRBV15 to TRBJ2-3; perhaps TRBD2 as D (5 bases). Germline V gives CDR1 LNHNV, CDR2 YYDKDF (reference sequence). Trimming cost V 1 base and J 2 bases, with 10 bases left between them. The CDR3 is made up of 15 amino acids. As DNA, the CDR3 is TGTGCCACCAGCAGAGGGGAGAGCGACACAGATACGCAGTATTTT. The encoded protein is CATSRGESDTDTQYF.

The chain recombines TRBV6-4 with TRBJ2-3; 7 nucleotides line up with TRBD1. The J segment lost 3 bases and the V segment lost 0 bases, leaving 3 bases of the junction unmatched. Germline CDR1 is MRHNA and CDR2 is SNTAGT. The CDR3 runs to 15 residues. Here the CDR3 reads CASSDSTGETDTQYF. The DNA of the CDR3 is TGTGCCAGCAGTGACTCAACAGGGGAAACAGATACGCAGTATTTT.

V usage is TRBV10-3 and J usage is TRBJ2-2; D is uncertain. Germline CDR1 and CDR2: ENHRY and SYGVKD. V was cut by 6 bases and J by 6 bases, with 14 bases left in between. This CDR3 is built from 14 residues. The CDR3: CAIRSAVPSGELFF. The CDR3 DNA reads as TGTGCCATCAGGAGCGCGGTACCTTCCGGGGAGCTGTTTTTT.

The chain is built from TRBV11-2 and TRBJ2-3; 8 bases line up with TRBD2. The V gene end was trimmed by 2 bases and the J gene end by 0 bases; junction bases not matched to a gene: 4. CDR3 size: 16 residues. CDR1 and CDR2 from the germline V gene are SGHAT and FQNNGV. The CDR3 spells CASSLWVAGSTDTQYF. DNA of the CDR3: TGTGCCAGCAGCTTATGGGTAGCGGGAAGCACAGATACGCAGTATTTT.

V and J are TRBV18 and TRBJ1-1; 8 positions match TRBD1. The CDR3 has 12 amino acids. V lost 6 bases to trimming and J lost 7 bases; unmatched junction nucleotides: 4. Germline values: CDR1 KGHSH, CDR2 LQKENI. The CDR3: CASSKQGVEAFF. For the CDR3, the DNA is TGTGCCAGCTCGAAACAGGGGGTTGAAGCTTTCTTT.

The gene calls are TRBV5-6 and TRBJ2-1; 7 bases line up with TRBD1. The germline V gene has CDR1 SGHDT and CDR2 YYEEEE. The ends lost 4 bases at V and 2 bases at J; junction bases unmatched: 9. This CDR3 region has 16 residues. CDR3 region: CASSPKRQGTYNEQFF. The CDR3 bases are TGTGCCAGCAGCCCCAAACGACAGGGAACCTACAATGAGCAGTTCTTC.

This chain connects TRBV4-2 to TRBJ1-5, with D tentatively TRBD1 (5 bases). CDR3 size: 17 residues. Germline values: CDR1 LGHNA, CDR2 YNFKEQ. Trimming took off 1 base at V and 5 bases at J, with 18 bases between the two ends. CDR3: CASSQGTVRGGDQPQHF. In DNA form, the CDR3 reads TGTGCCAGCAGCCAAGGAACAGTTCGCGGGGGGGATCAGCCCCAGCATTTT.

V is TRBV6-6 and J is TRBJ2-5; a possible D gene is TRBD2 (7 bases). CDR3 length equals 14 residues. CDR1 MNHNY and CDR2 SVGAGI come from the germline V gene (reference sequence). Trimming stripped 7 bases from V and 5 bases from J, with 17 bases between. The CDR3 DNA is TGTGCCAGCACCCCCGGGGGGCGCATGGAGACCCAGTACTTC. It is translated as CASTPGGRMETQYF.

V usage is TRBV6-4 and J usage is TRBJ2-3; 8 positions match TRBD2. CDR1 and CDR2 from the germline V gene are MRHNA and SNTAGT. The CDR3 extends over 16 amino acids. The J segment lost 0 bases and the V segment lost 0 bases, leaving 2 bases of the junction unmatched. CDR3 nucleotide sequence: TGTGCCAGCAGTGACTCAGCGGGGGAGAGCACAGATACGCAGTATTTT. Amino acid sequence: CASSDSAGESTDTQYF.

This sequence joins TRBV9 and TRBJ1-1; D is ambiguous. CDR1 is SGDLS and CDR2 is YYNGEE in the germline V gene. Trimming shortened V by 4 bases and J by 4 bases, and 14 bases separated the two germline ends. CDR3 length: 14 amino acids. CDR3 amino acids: CASSPQAGGTEAFF. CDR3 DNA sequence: TGTGCCAGCAGCCCCCAGGCCGGAGGCACTGAAGCTTTCTTT. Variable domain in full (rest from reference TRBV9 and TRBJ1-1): DSGVTQTPKHLITATGQRVTLRCSPRSGDLSVYWYQQSLDQGLQFLIQYYNGEERAKGNILERFSAQQFPDLHSELNLSSLELGDSALYFCASSPQAGGTEAFFGQGTRLTVV.

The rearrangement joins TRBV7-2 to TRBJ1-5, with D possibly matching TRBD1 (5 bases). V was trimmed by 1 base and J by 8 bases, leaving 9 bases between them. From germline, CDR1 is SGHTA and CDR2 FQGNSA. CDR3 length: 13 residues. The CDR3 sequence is CASSLGADKPQHF. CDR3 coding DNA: TGTGCCAGCAGCTTAGGTGCGGACAAGCCCCAGCATTTT. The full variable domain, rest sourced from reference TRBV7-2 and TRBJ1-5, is GAGVSQSPSNKVTEKGKDVELRCDPISGHTALYWYRQSLGQGLEFLIYFQGNSAPDKSGLPSDRFSAERTGGSVSTLTIQRTQQEDSAVYLCASSLGADKPQHFGDGTRLSIL.

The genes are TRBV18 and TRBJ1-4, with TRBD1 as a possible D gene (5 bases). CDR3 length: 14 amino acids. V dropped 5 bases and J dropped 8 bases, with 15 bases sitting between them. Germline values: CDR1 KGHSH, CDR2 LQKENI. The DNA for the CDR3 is TGTGCCAGCTCATCCGGGGGTGCGAGAGAAAAACTGTTTTTT. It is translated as CASSSGGAREKLFF.

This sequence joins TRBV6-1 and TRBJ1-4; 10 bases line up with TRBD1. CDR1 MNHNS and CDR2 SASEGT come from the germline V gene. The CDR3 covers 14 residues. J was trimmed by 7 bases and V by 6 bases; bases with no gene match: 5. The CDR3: CASRAGQGSEKLFF. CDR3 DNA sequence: TGTGCCAGCAGGGCGGGACAGGGGAGTGAAAAACTGTTTTTT.